Presented here are 8 T cell receptor beta chains from one specimen sequenced in a study of control samples from healthy donors and cancer patients. Sequencing used immunoSEQ multiplex PCR; TCRdb keeps in-frame clones, though not all of them. Counted here are 120,000 or so clones, roughly 87% occurring once; the ten biggest clones make up under 2%. Sequenced input: blood. Receptors originate from a man aged 18-30 years in good health.

The rearrangement joins TRBV6-5 to TRBJ1-6; 7 nucleotides match TRBD1. With V trimmed by 8 bases and J by 2 bases, 0 bases remained unmatched. CDR1 and CDR2 (germline): MNHEY, SVGAGI. The CDR3 is 13 amino acids. This CDR3 reads CASGTAYNSPLHF. CDR3 sequence (DNA): TGTGCCAGCGGGACAGCCTATAATTCACCCCTCCACTTT.

The J gene is TRBJ1-1, the V gene TRBV30; D gene unclear. V was pared by 2 bases and J by 1 base, with 5 bases between. Per the germline V gene, CDR1 is GTSNPN and CDR2 is SVGIG (reference sequence). There are 12 residues in the CDR3. CDR3 region: CAWSRTNTEAFF. As DNA, the CDR3 is TGTGCCTGGAGTCGGACGAACACTGAAGCTTTCTTT.

V is TRBV5-1 and J is TRBJ2-1, with D possibly matching TRBD1 (6 bases). Trimming removed 0 bases at V and 3 bases at J, with 10 bases between. The CDR3 spans 15 residues. Germline V gives CDR1 SGHRS, CDR2 YFSETQ. The CDR3 DNA sequence: TGCGCCAGCAGCTTGGGTGGACAGATCTACAATGAGCAGTTCTTC. Its protein is CASSLGGQIYNEQFF. Full variable domain (rest looked up from reference TRBV5-1 and TRBJ2-1): KAGVTQTPRYLIKTRGQQVTLSCSPISGHRSVSWYQQTPGQGLQFLFEYFSETQRNKGNFPGRFSGRQFSNSRSEMNVSTLELGDSALYLCASSLGGQIYNEQFFGPGTRLTVL.

The rearrangement joins TRBV10-3 to TRBJ2-3, with a possible D match to TRBD1 (6 bases). Trimming removed 4 bases from V and 0 bases from J, with 17 bases in between. This CDR3 has 17 amino acids. Germline-derived CDR1 and CDR2 are ENHRY and SYGVKD. CDR3 residues: CAISALGGGPSTDTQYF. The CDR3, as DNA: TGTGCCATCAGTGCACTAGGGGGTGGACCGAGCACAGATACGCAGTATTTT.

Turning to this clone: Other DNA sequences from this sample encode an identical CDR3 as well. V and J are TRBV27 and TRBJ1-1; maybe TRBD1 (5 bases). This CDR3 has 13 residues. The germline CDR1 and CDR2 sequences are MNHEY and SMNVEV (reference sequence). Trimming shortened V by 3 bases and J by 1 base, and 6 bases separated the two germline ends. The CDR3 loop reads CASSFGGNTEAFF. CDR3 in DNA: TGTGCCAGCAGTTTCGGGGGGAACACTGAAGCTTTCTTT.

The V and J genes are TRBV6-2 or TRBV6-3 and TRBJ2-7; 7 positions agree with TRBD1. J lost 2 bases, V lost 2 bases, and 6 bases had no gene match. CDR3 length: 15 amino acids. Looked up from germline, CDR1 is MNHEY and CDR2 is SVGEGT. CDR3: CASSYPGQATYEQYF. CDR3 DNA: TGTGCCAGCAGTTACCCAGGACAGGCCACCTACGAGCAGTACTTC.

This clone has only one observation. The rearrangement joins TRBV2 to TRBJ1-2; D perhaps matches TRBD1 (5 bases). V lost 8 bases, J lost 8 bases, and 15 bases lay in between. Germline-derived CDR1 and CDR2 are SNHLY and FYNNEI. The CDR3 loop spans 12 amino acids. The CDR3, as DNA: TGTGCCAGCGACGGGACTCTCTGGGGCTACACCTTC. This sequence encodes CASDGTLWGYTF.

J is TRBJ1-5 and V is TRBV14; D unclear. Deletions cut 3 bases from V and 4 bases from J, with 7 bases between. CDR1 is SGHDN, CDR2 FVKESK, per germline. This CDR3 contains 13 residues. For the CDR3, the DNA is TGTGCCAGCAGCCAGTGGGGTAATCAGCCCCAGCATTTT. It specifies CASSQWGNQPQHF.